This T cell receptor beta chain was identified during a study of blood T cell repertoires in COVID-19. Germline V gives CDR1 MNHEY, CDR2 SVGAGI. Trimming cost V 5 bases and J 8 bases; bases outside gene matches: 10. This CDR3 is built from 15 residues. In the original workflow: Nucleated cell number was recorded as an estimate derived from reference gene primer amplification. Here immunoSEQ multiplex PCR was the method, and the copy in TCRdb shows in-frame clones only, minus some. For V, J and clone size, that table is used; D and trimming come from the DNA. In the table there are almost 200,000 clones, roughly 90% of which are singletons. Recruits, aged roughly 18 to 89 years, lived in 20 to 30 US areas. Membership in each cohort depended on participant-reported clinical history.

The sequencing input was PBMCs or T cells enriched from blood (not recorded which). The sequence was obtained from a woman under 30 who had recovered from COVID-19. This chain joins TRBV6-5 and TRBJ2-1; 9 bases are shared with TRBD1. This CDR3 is CASSRLGTGLDEQFF. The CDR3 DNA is TGTGCCAGCAGTCGCCTCGGGACAGGGCTGGATGAGCAGTTCTTC.